This passage covers 2 T cell receptor beta chains from one sample sequenced in a study of CD8 T cells in Susac syndrome. With random hexamers, reverse transcription was performed on about 0.5 to 1 ug of RNA. TCRdb reprocessed the immunoSEQ multiplex PCR reads via MiXCR and lists one record per CDR3 protein. This sample has hundreds of thousands of distinct CDR3 sequences, with 85% found just once. The sample was CD8+ T cells from PBMCs. The receptor set was obtained from a human donor with multiple sclerosis.

The chain couples TRBV5-5 to TRBJ1-2; 7 bases agree with TRBD1. The CDR3 is 14 residues long. Germline V gene lookup returns CDR1 SGHKS and CDR2 YYEKEE (reference sequence). V lost 0 bases and J lost 6; bases outside the gene matches: 5. The CDR3 loop is CASSLAGTDHGYTF. The CDR3 DNA reads TGTGCCAGCAGCTTGGCCGGGACAGACCATGGCTACACCTTC.

This chain connects TRBV5-1 to TRBJ2-1, with 13 bases identical to TRBD2. The CDR3 covers 16 residues. The germline V gene has CDR1 SGHRS and CDR2 YFSETQ. The ends lost 7 bases at V and 6 bases at J; junction bases unmatched: 10. The CDR3 spells CASGHTGLAGRNEQFF. The CDR3 nucleotides are TGCGCCAGCGGGCACACGGGACTAGCGGGGCGCAATGAGCAGTTCTTC.